This T cell receptor (beta chain) was recorded in a study of identifying expanded T cells in peripheral blood. Whole-study results and caveats: Clone count variance between roughly 2-week samples rose with total template count. Over two and four weeks, about 15 and 19 clones changed, versus around 1.2 between replicates.

Assay: immunoSEQ multiplex PCR; the TCRdb copy retains only in-frame clones and omits some. The table lists roughly 100,000 clones, about 91% of them singletons. During the collection period, no donor immune events like infections were recorded. This clone has more than one count but fewer than ten. The antigen is unknown. The TCR sequence derives from a person between 18 and 75 years old in good health. The source material was blood.

CDR3 nucleotides: TGTGCCAGCAGCTTAGAACCGGGGGTTGCCAATCAGCCCCAGCATTTT. Protein product: CASSLEPGVANQPQHF. This chain connects TRBV7-8 to TRBJ1-5; perhaps TRBD1 as D (5 bases). The CDR3 has 16 residues. In germline, CDR1 is SGHVS, CDR2 FQNEAQ. V was trimmed by 1 base and J by 3 bases, leaving 13 bases between them. Combining the CDR3 with reference TRBV7-8 and TRBJ1-5 gives the whole variable domain GAGVSQSPRYKVAKRGQDVALRCDPISGHVSLFWYQQALGQGPEFLTYFQNEAQLDKSGLPSDRFFAERPEGSVSTLKIQRTQQEDSAVYLCASSLEPGVANQPQHFGDGTRLSIL.